The clone carrying this T cell receptor (beta chain) was seen repeatedly, ten times or more. Each diagnosis was grounded in clinical symptoms, serum thyroxine and TRAb, thyroid ultrasound, and orbital computed tomography. The sample is drawn from a study of T cells in Graves' hyperthyroidism and ophthalmopathy. Researchers took RNA transcripts and amplified the TCR beta CDR3 regions from them. The TCR CDR3 first-round RT-PCR relied on the HTBI primer set. TCRdb independently ran MiXCR on the multiplex PCR reads; one entry per CDR3 protein. The sample holds a few hundred thousand distinct CDR3 sequences; 13% to 15% are singletons and the top ten take about a sixth. V gave up 5 bases and J gave up 7 bases; unmatched junction bases: 14. The CDR3 loop spans 16 amino acids. CDR1 MNHNS and CDR2 SASEGT come from the germline V gene.

This chain connects TRBV6-1 to TRBJ1-3; 7 bases fit TRBD1. The TCR comes from a woman aged 18-29 years with Graves' hyperthyroidism. The specimen was blood. CDR3 sequence (DNA): TGTGCCAGCAGTTATTCCGGGACAGAGCATTGGAACACCATATATTTT. It is translated as CASSYSGTEHWNTIYF.